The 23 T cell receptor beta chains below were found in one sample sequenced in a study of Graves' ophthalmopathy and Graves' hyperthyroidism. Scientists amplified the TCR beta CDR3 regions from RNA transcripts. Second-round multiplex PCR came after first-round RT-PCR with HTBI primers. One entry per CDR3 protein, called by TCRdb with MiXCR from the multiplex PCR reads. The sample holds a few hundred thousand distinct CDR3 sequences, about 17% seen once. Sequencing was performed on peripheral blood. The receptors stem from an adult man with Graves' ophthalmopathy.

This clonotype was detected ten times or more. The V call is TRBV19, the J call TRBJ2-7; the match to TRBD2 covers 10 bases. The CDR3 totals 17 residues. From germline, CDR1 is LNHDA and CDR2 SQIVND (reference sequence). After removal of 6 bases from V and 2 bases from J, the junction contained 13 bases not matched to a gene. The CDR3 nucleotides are TGTGCCAGTAGCGGTATCTCTCTAGCGGGAGTAGCCTACGAGCAGTACTTC. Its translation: CASSGISLAGVAYEQYF. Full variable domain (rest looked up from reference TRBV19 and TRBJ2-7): DGGITQSPKYLFRKEGQNVTLSCEQNLNHDAMYWYRQDPGQGLRLIYYSQIVNDFQKGDIAEGYSVSREKKESFPLTVTSAQKNPTAFYLCASSGISLAGVAYEQYFGPGTRLTVT.

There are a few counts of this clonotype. The CDR3, as DNA: TGCGCCAGCAGCCTGATGGGGGGAGACATTGGCTACGAGCAGTACTTC. Its translation is CASSLMGGDIGYEQYF. The chain joins TRBV5-1 to TRBJ2-7; TRBD2 is a possible D gene (6 bases). The CDR3 covers 16 residues. Trimming took off 4 bases at V and 3 bases at J, with 20 bases between the two ends. Looked up from germline, CDR1 is SGHRS and CDR2 is YFSETQ. Variable domain in full (rest from reference TRBV5-1 and TRBJ2-7): KAGVTQTPRYLIKTRGQQVTLSCSPISGHRSVSWYQQTPGQGLQFLFEYFSETQRNKGNFPGRFSGRQFSNSRSEMNVSTLELGDSALYLCASSLMGGDIGYEQYFGPGTRLTVT.

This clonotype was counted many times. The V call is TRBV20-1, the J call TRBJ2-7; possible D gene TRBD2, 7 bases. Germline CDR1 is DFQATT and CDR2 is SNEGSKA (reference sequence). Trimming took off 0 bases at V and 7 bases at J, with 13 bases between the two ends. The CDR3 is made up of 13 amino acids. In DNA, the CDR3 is TGCAGTGCTAGAGATGGGGGGGCTGGGGAGCAGTACTTC. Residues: CSARDGGAGEQYF.

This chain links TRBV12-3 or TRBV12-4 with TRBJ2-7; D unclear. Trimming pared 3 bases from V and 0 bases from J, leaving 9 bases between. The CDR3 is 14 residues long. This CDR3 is CASSFQGVSYEQYF. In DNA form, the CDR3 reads TGTGCCAGCAGTTTTCAAGGTGTCTCCTACGAGCAGTACTTC.

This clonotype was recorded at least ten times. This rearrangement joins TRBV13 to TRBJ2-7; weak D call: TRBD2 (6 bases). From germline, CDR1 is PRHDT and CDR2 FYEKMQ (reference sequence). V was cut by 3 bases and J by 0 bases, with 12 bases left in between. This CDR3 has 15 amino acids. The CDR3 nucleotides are TGTGCCAGCAGCTTTGCGGGGCCTAGCTCCTACGAGCAGTACTTC. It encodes CASSFAGPSSYEQYF.

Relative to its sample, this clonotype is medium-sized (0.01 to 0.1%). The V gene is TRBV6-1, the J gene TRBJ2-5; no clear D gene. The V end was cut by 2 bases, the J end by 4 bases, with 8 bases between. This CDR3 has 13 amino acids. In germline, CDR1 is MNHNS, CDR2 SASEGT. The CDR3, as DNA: TGTGCCAGCAGTGAATTACGGGCAGAGACCCAGTACTTC. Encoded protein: CASSELRAETQYF.

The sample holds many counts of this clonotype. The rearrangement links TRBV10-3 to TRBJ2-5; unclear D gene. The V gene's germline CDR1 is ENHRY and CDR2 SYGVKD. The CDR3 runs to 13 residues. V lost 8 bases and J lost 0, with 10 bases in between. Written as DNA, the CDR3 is TGTGCCATCGGCCCAGAGAACCAAGAGACCCAGTACTTC. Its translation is CAIGPENQETQYF.

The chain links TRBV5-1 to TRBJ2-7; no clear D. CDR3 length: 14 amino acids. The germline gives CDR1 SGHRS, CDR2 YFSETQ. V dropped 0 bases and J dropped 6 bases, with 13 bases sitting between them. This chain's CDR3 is CASSLGRVTSEQYF. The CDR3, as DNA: TGCGCCAGCAGCTTGGGTCGCGTTACATCCGAGCAGTACTTC.

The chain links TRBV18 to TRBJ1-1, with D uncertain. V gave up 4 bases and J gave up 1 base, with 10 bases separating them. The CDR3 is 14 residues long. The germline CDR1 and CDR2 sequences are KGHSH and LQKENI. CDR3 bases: TGTGCCAGCTCACTCTCCCGGGCGAACACTGAAGCTTTCTTT. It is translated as CASSLSRANTEAFF.

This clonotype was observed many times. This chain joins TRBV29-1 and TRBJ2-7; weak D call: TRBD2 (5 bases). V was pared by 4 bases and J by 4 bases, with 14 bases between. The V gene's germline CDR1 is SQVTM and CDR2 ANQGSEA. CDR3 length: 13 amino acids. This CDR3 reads CSVALAAAYEQYF. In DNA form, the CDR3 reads TGCAGCGTTGCGCTAGCCGCTGCATACGAGCAGTACTTC.

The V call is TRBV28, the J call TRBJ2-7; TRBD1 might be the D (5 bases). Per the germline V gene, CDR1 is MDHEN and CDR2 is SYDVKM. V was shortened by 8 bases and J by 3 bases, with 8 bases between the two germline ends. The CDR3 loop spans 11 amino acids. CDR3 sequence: CASQGSYEQYF. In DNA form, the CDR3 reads TGTGCCAGCCAGGGTAGCTACGAGCAGTACTTC.

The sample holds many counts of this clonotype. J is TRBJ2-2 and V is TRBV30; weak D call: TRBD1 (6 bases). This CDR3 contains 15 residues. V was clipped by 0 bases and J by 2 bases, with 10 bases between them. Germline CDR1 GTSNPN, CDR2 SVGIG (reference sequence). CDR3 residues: CAWSVRTANTGELFF. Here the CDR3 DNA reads TGTGCCTGGAGTGTACGGACAGCTAACACCGGGGAGCTGTTTTTT.

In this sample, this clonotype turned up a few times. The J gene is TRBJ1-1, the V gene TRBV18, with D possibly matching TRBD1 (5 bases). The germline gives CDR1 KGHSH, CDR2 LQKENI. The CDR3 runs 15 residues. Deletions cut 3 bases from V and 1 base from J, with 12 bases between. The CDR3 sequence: CASSPSTVANTEAFF. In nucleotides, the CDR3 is TGTGCCAGCTCACCGTCGACAGTTGCGAACACTGAAGCTTTCTTT.

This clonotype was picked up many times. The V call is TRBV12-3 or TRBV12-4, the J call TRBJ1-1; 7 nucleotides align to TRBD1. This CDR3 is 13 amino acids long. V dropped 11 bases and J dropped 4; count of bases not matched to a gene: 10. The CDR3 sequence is CAAQGGRGTEAFF. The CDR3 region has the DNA TGTGCCGCCCAGGGGGGGAGGGGCACTGAAGCTTTCTTT.

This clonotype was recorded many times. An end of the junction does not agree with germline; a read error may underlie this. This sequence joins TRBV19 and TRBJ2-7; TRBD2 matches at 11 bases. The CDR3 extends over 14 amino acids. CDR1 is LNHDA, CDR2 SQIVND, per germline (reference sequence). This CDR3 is CASGIAGGPYEQYF. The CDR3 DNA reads TGTGCCAGTGGTATAGCGGGAGGGCCCTACGAGCAGTACTTC.

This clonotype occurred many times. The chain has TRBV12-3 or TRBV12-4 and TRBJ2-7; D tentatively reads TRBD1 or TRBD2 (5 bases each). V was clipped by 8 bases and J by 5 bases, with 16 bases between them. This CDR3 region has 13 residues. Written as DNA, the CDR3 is TGTGCCAGCTCTACCGGGACGATTGACGAGCAGTACTTC. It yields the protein CASSTGTIDEQYF.

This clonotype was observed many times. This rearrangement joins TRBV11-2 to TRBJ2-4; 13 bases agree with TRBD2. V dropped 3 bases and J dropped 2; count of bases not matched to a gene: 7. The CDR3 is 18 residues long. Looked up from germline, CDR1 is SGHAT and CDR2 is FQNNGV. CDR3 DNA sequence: TGTGCCAGCAGCTTCCCCACTAGCGGGAGGGCGACCAAAAACATTCAGTACTTC. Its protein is CASSFPTSGRATKNIQYF.

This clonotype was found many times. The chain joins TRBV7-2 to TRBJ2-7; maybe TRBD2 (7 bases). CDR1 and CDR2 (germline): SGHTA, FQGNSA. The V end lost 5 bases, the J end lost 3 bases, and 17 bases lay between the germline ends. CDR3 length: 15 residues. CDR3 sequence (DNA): TGTGCCAGCAGCAACGTAGGGGGGGGCTACTACGAGCAGTACTTC. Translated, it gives CASSNVGGGYYEQYF.

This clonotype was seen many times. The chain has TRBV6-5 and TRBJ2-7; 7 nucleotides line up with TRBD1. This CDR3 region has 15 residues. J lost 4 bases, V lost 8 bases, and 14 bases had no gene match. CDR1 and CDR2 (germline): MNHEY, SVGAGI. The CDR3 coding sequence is TGTGCCAGCGGCCCGACCGGGACAGCGAATTACGAGCAGTACTTC. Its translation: CASGPTGTANYEQYF.

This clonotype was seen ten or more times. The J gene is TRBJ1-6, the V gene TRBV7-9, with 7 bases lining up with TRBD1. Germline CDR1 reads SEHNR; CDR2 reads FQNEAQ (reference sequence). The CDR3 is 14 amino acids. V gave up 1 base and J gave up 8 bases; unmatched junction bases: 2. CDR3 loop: CASSLETGYSPLHF. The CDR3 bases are TGTGCCAGCAGCTTAGAGACAGGGTATTCACCCCTCCACTTT.

CDR3 residues: CASSPYHTQGRDTEAFF. DNA of the CDR3: TGTGCCAGCAGTCCATACCATACACAGGGGCGCGACACTGAAGCTTTCTTT. The chain employs TRBV6-1 and TRBJ1-1; 7 bases match TRBD1. The CDR3 has 17 amino acids. Per germline, CDR1 MNHNS and CDR2 SASEGT. V was clipped by 5 bases and J by 3 bases; unmatched bases: 15.

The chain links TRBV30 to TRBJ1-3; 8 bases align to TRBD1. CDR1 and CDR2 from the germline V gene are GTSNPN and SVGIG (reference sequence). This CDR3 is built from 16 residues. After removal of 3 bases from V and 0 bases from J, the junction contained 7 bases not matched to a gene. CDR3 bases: TGTGCCTGGAGCGTCGGGACAGGTAGCTCTGGAAACACCATATATTTT. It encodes CAWSVGTGSSGNTIYF.

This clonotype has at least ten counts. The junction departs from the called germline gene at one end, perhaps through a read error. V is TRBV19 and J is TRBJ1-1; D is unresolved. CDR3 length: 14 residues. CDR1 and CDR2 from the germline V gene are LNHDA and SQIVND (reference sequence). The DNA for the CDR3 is TGTGCCAGTACTATATCTGGCAGGAACACTGAAGCTTTCTTT. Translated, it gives CASTISGRNTEAFF. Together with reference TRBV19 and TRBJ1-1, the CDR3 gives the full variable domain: DGGITQSPKYLFRKEGQNVTLSCEQNLNHDAMYWYRQDPGQGLRLIYYSQIVNDFQKGDIAEGYSVSREKKESFPLTVTSAQKNPTAFYLCASTISGRNTEAFFGQGTRLTVV.